This TCR beta chain was identified during a study of regulatory T cells in long-lasting Graves disease (dated by TCRdb to about 2021). Some background on the complete study: Antithyroid drugs had been taken for less than 3 months by newly diagnosed Graves' disease patients. Patients with persistent Graves' disease were compared with patients with newly diagnosed Graves' disease using TCR sequencing and RNA sequencing of peripheral blood. The study took place in China and was registered as a clinical trial. TCR sequencing covered roughly 13 persistent and roughly 20 newly diagnosed Graves' disease patients, some 35 samples in total. On the study overall, not on this receptor specifically: Only peripheral blood was studied, because thyroid tissue, the primary lesion, was inaccessible. Persistent Graves' disease patients showed lower TCR Shannon entropy and fewer highly expanded clones than newly diagnosed patients, suggesting clonal expansion. The small sample size was acknowledged by the authors as a limitation that may reduce accuracy. Patients with persistent disease shared more public clonotypes (around 2,500) than newly diagnosed patients did (966). Sequencing and analysis were restricted to the TCR beta chain.

The time point label, as the study defines it: newly diagnosed GD, antithyroid drugs for less than 3 months. For both TCR sequencing and RNA sequencing, RNA was extracted from PBMCs using TRIzol. The diagnosis of Graves' disease followed American Thyroid Association guidelines. Patients for the study were recruited at an endocrinology department in Xi'an, China. Each patient gave approximately 10 milliliters of peripheral blood, collected in an EDTA anticoagulant tube. Ficoll Paque Plus density gradient separation was used to isolate PBMCs, and no additional T cell sorting was done. An Agilent 2100 Bioanalyzer and agarose gel were used to check RNA quality, while a NanoDrop 2000 measured RNA concentration. The protocol used for the library was multiplex PCR. The instrument was an Illumina HiSeq 4000. To build TCR beta libraries, CDR3 regions were amplified by Arm-PCR using iRepertoire HTBI primers. Before sequencing, the PCR products underwent gel purification. The paper's processing steps were these. Across samples, roughly 60 TRBV and 14 TRBJ segments were identified and used for gene usage analysis of CDR3 amino acid clonotypes. COPE and FqMerger were used to merge filtered high-quality paired reads into contigs. BLAST was used to align contigs to IMGT TRBV, TRBD and TRBJ reference genes, and CDR3 was defined according to IMGT. Clonotypes above 0.1% frequency were classified as highly expanded clones. Repertoire diversity was measured by Shannon entropy, and V-J evenness by the Gini coefficient. Public clonotypes were defined as clonotypes shared by more than one individual. The raw public data were reprocessed by TCRdb itself: fastp quality trimming at Q25, MiXCR clonotype calling, in-frame beta chains only. When rows share a CDR3 protein, they turn into one entry using the most common DNA and genes. TCRdb, not the authors, supplied the V and J calls. The sample table lists 350,000 to 500,000 distinct CDR3 sequences, about 17% of them with a count of one. Around a quarter of the sample comes from the top ten.

To note about this clonotype: It has no known antigen specificity. Base qualities are not recorded, but no much larger clone differs from it by a single base.

This same sample was also taken into another study, of T cells in Graves' hyperthyroidism and ophthalmopathy. The second study's authors report: Stable Graves' hyperthyroidism was defined as no progression to ophthalmopathy during 18 months of follow-up. The hyperthyroidism patients were between 18 and 65 years old and newly diagnosed, with a disease duration of less than 2 months. Any patient with an uncontrolled infection, another autoimmune disease, pregnancy or lactation was excluded. Clinical symptoms, serum thyroxine and TRAb, thyroid ultrasound, and orbital computed tomography formed the basis for the diagnoses. For the first round of RT-PCR on the TCR CDR3, the HTBI primer set was used together with the Qiagen OneStep RT-PCR kit. Blood samples also contained most of the expanded thyroid clonotypes (frequency above 0.001), which suggests that blood repertoires may reflect thyroid immune responses. A 13 V-J signature model separated ophthalmopathy from stable hyperthyroidism, with approximately 87% sensitivity and 81.08% specificity in cross-validation and 80%/75% in testing. In validation, the model predicted progression to ophthalmopathy a median of around six months before onset, with roughly 70% sensitivity and more than 72% specificity. TCR V-J signatures able to tell the groups apart were searched for in a discovery cohort of approximately 95 patients, of whom around 43 had Graves' ophthalmopathy and 55 to 60 had stable Graves' hyperthyroidism. Prospective prediction of ophthalmopathy was tested in an independent validation cohort consisting of under 20 hyperthyroidism patients and over 15 patients who later progressed to ophthalmopathy. The 100 discovery patients were randomly divided into training and test sets at a 7:3 ratio. Thyroid tissue and blood T-cell repertoires from over 5 Graves' hyperthyroidism patients were also compared in the study. Once sampling was done, hyperthyroidism patients were given methimazole at a starting dose of 30 mg daily, whereas ophthalmopathy patients were given high-dose intravenous methylprednisolone. The libraries were constructed in a second round of multiplex PCR and then size-selected and purified. Paired-end sequencing of the libraries was performed with 100 bp reads on an Illumina HiSeq2000. Raw data were processed with SOAPnuke, discarding reads with adapters, uncalled bases, mean Phred below 15, or no exact constant-primer or identifier match. COPE v1.2.5 was used to merge high-quality paired reads, and clonotypes were defined as unique nucleotide sequences. Clonotypes were aligned to IMGT TRBV, TRBD and TRBJ reference segments using MiTCR v1.1. The analysis included only V-J combinations with a frequency above 0.0001, which together covered approximately 99% of the repertoires. A TCS score was defined as the ratio of F50 (clonal expansion) to E x V (chaos), with BLOSUM62-based TCRdist applied between CDR3 peptides within each V-J. Welch's t-statistics and random forest reduced approximately 520 V-J features to roughly 13, which were used in a naive Bayes classifier (R e1071). Sample size was not statistically predetermined, and investigators were not blinded to group allocation. According to the paper, TCR Vbeta CDR3 sequencing was carried out on about 140 peripheral blood samples, which came from around 43 ophthalmopathy, fewer than 80 hyperthyroidism and about 17 progressor patients.

This receptor was obtained from a woman younger than 35 with Graves disease. Donor details come from another sample of the same person, matched by shared clones. This sample comprised peripheral blood mononuclear cells (PBMCs), obtained at new diagnosis, from a patient treated with antithyroid drugs.

This receptor has the CDR3 CASTRLAGGPYNEQFF. The bases read TGTGCCAGCACCCGACTAGCGGGAGGGCCCTACAATGAGCAGTTCTTC. The chain joins TRBV2 to TRBJ2-1; 14 of the junction bases match TRBD2. Via the germline V gene, CDR1 is SNHLY and CDR2 FYNNEI. The CDR3, from cysteine to phenylalanine, totals 16 residues. Only the CDR3 portion is preserved as DNA: 48 bases, with reading frame beginning at the first base. Trimmed from V: 7 bases; trimmed from J: 2 bases; junction bases lacking a gene match: 4.